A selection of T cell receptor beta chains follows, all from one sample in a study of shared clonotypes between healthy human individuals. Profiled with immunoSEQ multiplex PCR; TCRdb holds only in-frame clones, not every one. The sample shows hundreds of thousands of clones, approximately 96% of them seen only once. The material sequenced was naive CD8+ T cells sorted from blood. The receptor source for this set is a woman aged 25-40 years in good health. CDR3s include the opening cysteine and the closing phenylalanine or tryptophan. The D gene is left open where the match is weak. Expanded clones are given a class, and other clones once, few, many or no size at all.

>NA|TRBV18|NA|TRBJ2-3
TGTGCCAGCTCACCACCCCCATTCTCGGCTGTGAGGACAGATACGCAGTATTTT
CASSPPPFSAVRTDTQYF
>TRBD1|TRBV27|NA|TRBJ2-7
TGTGCCAGCAGTTTATTTGGGACAGCCGAGCAGTACTTC
CASSLFGTAEQYF
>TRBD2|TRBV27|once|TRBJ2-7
TGTGCCAGCAGTTTATCGGGGGGGTACGAGCAGTACTTC
CASSLSGGYEQYF
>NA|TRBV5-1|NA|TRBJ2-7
TGCGCCAGCAGCTTGGGGAGGAGCGGACGGACCGATGAGCAGTACTTC
CASSLGRSGRTDEQYF
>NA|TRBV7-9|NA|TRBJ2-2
TGTGCCAGCAGCCCCCCCGAGAGGGCCACCGGGGAGCTGTTTTTT
CASSPPERATGELFF
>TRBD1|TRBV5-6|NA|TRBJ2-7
TGTGCCAGCAGCCCGACAGGGGCCTACGAGCAGTACTTC
CASSPTGAYEQYF
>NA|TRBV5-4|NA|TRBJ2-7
TGTGCCAGCAGCTTGGACCATTCCTACGAGCAGTACTTC
CASSLDHSYEQYF
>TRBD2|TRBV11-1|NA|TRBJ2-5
TGTGCCAGCGCTCCCCGGCTAGCGGGATCGGAGACCCAGTACTTC
CASAPRLAGSETQYF
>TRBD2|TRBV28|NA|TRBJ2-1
TGTGCCAGCAGTTTGGACGGGAGGGGAAACAATGAGCAGTTCTTC
CASSLDGRGNNEQFF
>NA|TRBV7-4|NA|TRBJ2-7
TGTGCCAGCAGCTCCACTACTTCAGTCGCCGGGACGGTGACCTACGAGCAGTACTTC
CASSSTTSVAGTVTYEQYF
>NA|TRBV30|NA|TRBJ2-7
TGTGCCTGGATGGGACATTCCTACGAGCAGTACTTC
CAWMGHSYEQYF
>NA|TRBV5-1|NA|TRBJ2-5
TGCGCCAGCAGCGCAAGCGGGCGCCAAGAGACCCAGTACTTC
CASSASGRQETQYF
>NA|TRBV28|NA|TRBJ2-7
TGTGCCAGCACTGGGACTCTATCCTTCTACGAGCAGTACTTC
CASTGTLSFYEQYF
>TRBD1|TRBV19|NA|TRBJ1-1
TGTGCCAGTCGAGGGACAGTAATGCTGAACACTGAAGCTTTCTTT
CASRGTVMLNTEAFF
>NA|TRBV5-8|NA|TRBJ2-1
TGTGCCAGCAGCCGAGAAGGGACGGAATACAATGAGCAGTTCTTC
CASSREGTEYNEQFF
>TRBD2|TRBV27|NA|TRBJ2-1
TGTGCCAGCAGTACCACCCCCAGCGGGATTACCTATGAGCAGTTCTTC
CASSTTPSGITYEQFF